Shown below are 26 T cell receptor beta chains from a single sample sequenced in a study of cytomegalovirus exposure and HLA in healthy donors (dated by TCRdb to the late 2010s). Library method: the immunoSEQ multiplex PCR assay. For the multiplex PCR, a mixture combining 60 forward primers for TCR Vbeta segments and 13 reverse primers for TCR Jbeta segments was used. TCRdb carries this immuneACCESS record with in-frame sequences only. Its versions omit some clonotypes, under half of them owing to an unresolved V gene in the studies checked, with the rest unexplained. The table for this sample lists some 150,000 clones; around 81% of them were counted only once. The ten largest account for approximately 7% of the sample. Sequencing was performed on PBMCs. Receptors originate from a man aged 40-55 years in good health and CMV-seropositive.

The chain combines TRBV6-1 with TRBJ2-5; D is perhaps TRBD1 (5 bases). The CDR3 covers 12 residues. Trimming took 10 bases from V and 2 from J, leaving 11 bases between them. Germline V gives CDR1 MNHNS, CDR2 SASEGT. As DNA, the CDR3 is TGTGCCACCGGCAGGGATCAAGAGACCCAGTACTTC. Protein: CATGRDQETQYF.

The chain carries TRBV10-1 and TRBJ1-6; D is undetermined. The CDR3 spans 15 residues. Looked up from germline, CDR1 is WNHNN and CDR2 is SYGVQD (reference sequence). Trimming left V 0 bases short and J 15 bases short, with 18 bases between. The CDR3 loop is CASSESTVAGSRLHF. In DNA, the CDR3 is TGCGCCAGCAGTGAGTCGACGGTCGCAGGTTCTCGCCTCCACTTT.

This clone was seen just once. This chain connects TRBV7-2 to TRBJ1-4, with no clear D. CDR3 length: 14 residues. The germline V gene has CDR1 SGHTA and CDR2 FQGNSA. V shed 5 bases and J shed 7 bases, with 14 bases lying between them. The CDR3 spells CASSPRTRVEKLFF. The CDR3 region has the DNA TGTGCCAGCAGCCCACGCACCCGGGTTGAAAAACTGTTTTTT.

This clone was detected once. The CDR3 region has the DNA TGTGCCAGCAGTTTATCGTTCACAGGGATAGCTAGCGGGGGGGCCACAGATACGCAGTATTTT. This codes for CASSLSFTGIASGGATDTQYF. This chain joins TRBV27 and TRBJ2-3; the match to TRBD2 covers 12 bases. J was trimmed by 2 bases and V by 0 bases; bases with no gene match: 15. This CDR3 has 21 residues. Germline V lookup: CDR1 MNHEY, CDR2 SMNVEV (reference sequence).

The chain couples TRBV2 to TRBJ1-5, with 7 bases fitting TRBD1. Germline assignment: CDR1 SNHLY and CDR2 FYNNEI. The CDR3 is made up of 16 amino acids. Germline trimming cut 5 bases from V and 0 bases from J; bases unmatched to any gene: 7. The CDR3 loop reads CASSTRDSRSNQPQHF. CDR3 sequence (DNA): TGTGCCAGCAGTACCAGGGACAGCCGTAGCAATCAGCCCCAGCATTTT.

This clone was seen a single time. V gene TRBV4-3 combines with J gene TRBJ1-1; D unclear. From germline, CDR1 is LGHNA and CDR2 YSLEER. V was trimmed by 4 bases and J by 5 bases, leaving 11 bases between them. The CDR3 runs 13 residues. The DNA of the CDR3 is TGCGCCAGCAGCCCGACCCTCAGGACTGAAGCTTTCTTT. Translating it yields CASSPTLRTEAFF.

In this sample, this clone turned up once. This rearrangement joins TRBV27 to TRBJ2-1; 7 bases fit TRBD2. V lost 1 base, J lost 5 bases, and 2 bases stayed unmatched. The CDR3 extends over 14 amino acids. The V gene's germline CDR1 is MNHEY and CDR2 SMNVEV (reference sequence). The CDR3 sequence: CASSLYSGDNEQFF. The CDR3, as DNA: TGTGCCAGCAGTTTATACAGCGGGGACAATGAGCAGTTCTTC.

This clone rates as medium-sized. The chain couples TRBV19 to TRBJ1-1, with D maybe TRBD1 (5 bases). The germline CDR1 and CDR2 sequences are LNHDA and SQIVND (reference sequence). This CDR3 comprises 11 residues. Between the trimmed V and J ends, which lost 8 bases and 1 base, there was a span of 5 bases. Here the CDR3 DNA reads TGTGCCAGTGACAGGAACACTGAAGCTTTCTTT. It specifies CASDRNTEAFF.

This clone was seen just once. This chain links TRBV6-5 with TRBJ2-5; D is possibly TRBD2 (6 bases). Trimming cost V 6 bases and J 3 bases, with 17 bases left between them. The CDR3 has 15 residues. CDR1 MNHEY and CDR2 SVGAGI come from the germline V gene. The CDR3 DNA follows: TGTGCCAGCAGCCCTTTTTGGGAGGAGGAAGAGACCCAGTACTTC. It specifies CASSPFWEEEETQYF.

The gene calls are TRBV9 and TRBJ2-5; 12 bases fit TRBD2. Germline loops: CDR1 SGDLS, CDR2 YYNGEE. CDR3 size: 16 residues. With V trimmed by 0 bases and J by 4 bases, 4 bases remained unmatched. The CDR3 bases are TGTGCCAGCAGCGTAGGATCTAGCGGGAGGGGAGAGACCCAGTACTTC. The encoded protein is CASSVGSSGRGETQYF.

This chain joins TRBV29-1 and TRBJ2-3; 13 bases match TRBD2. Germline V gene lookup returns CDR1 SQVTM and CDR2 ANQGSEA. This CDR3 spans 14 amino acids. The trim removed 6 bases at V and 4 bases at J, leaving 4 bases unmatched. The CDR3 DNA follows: TGCAGCGTGTCGACTAGCGGGAGGTCAGATACGCAGTATTTT. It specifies CSVSTSGRSDTQYF.

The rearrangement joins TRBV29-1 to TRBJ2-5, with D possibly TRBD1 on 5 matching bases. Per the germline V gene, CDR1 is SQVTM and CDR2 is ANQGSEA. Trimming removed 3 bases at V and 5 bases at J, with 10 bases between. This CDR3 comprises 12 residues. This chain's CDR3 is CSVDTGIETQYF. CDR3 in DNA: TGCAGCGTTGATACAGGAATCGAGACCCAGTACTTC.

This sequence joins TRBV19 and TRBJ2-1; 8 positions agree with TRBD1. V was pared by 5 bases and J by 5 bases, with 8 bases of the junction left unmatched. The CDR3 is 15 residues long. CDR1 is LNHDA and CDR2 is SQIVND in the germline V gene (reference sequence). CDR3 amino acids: CASSPGRDRHNEQFF. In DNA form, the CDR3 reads TGTGCCAGTAGTCCCGGGCGGGACAGGCACAATGAGCAGTTCTTC. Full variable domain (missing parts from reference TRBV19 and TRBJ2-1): DGGITQSPKYLFRKEGQNVTLSCEQNLNHDAMYWYRQDPGQGLRLIYYSQIVNDFQKGDIAEGYSVSREKKESFPLTVTSAQKNPTAFYLCASSPGRDRHNEQFFGPGTRLTVL.

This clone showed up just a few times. The CDR3 sequence: CASSLALTDRGASYEQYF. CDR3 nucleotide sequence: TGTGCCAGCAGCTTGGCCCTTACTGACAGGGGGGCCTCCTACGAGCAGTACTTC. The V gene is TRBV5-6, the J gene TRBJ2-7, with 9 bases fitting TRBD1. The CDR3 is 18 amino acids. Losses at the gene ends were 0 bases for V and 0 bases for J; bases not matched to a gene: 10. Germline CDR1 is SGHDT and CDR2 is YYEEEE. Looking up the rest from reference TRBV5-6 and TRBJ2-7 gives the full variable domain: DAGVTQSPTHLIKTRGQQVTLRCSPKSGHDTVSWYQQALGQGPQFIFQYYEEEERQRGNFPDRFSGHQFPNYSSELNVNALLLGDSALYLCASSLALTDRGASYEQYFGPGTRLTVT.

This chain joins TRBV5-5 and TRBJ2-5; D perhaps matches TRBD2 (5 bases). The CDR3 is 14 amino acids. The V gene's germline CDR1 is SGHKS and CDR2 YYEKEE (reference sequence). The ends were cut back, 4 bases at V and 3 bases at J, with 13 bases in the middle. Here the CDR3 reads CASSPLVTKETQYF. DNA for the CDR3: TGTGCCAGCAGCCCCTTGGTGACTAAAGAGACCCAGTACTTC.

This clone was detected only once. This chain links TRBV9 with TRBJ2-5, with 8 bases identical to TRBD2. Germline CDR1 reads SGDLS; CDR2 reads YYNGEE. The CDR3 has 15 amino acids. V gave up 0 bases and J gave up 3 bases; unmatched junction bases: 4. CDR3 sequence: CASSVGGTREETQYF. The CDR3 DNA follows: TGTGCCAGCAGCGTAGGAGGGACTAGAGAAGAGACCCAGTACTTC.

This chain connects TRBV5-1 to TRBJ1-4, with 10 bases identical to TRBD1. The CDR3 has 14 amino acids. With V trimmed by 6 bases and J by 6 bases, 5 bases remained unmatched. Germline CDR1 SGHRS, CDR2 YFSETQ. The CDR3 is CASKPGTGDEKLFF. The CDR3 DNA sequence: TGCGCCAGCAAACCCGGGACAGGGGATGAAAAACTGTTTTTT.

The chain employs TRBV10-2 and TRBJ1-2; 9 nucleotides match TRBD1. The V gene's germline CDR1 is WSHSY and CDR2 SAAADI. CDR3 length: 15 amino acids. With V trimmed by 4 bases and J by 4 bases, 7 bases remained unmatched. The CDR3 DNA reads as TGCGCCAGCAGTGGATGGGACAGGGAGAGCTATGGCTACACCTTC. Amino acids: CASSGWDRESYGYTF.

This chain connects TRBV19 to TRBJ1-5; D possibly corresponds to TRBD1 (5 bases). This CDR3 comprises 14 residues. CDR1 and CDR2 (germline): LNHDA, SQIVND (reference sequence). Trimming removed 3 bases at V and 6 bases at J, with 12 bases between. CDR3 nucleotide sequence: TGTGCCAGTAGTATTCTTAGCGGGGGTCAGCCCCAGCATTTT. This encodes CASSILSGGQPQHF.

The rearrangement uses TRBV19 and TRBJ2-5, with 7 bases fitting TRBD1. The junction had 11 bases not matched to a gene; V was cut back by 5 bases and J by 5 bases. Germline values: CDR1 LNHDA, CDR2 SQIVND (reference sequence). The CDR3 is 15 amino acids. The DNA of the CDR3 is TGTGCCAGTAGTCGGACCGACAGGGTCATGGAGACCCAGTACTTC. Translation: CASSRTDRVMETQYF.

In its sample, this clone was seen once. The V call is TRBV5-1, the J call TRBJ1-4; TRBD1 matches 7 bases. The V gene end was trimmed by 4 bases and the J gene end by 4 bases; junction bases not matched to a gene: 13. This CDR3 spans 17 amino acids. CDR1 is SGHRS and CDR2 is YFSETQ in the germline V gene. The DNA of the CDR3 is TGCGCCAGCAGCCGGAATGGAGGGGGCGCTTTTAATGAAAAACTGTTTTTT. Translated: CASSRNGGGAFNEKLFF.

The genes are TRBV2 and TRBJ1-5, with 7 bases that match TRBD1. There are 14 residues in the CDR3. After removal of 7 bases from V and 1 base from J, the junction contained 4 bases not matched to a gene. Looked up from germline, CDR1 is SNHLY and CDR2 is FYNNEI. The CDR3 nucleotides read TGTGCCAGCACAAACAGGGGAAGCAATCAGCCCCAGCATTTT. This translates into CASTNRGSNQPQHF.

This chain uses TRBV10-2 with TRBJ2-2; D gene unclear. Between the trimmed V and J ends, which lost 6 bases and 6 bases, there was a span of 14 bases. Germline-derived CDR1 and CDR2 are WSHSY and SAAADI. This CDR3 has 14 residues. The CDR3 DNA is TGCGCCAGCAGCCAGCTAGAAGGCGCCGGGGAGCTGTTTTTT. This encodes CASSQLEGAGELFF.

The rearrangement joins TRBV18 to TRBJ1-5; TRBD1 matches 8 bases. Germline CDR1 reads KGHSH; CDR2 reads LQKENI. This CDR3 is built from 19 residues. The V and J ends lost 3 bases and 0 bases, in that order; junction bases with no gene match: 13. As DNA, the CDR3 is TGTGCCAGCTCACCGGGATGGACAGGGTCATTAAGTAGCAATCAGCCCCAGCATTTT. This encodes CASSPGWTGSLSSNQPQHF.

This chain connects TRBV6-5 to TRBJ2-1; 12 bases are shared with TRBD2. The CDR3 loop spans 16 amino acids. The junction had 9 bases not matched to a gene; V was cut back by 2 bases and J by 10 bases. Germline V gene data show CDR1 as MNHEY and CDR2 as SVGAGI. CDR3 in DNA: TGTGCCAGCAGTTACCGGCCTAGCGGGGGGGCACAGGAGCAGTTCTTC. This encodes CASSYRPSGGAQEQFF.

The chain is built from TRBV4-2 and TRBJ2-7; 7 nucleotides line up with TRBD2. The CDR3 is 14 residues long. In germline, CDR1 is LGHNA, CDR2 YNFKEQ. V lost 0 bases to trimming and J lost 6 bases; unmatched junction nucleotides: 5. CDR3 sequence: CASSQEGRVAEQYF. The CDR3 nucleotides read TGTGCCAGCAGCCAAGAGGGGAGGGTAGCCGAGCAGTACTTC.